This record concerns one T cell receptor (beta chain) sequence. Antigen specificity is unknown. CDR3 length: 15 residues. Germline CDR1 reads SGHTA; CDR2 reads FQGNSA. Losses at the gene ends were 5 bases for V and 4 bases for J; bases not matched to a gene: 7. Libraries were prepared by immunoSEQ multiplex PCR; TCRdb keeps only in-frame clonotypes and omits some of them. The sample has roughly 43,000 clones, about four fifths seen once. The data originate from a study of a mutant IDH1 vaccine in newly diagnosed glioma. In the study overall: The study gave patients eight vaccinations in weeks 1, 3, 5, 7, 11, 15, 19, 23.

As to time point: week 23, last vaccination. All doses held 300 ug of mutant IDH1 20-mer peptide, with topical imiquimod. The chain recombines TRBV7-2 with TRBJ1-5; 8 bases map to TRBD1. The sequence was collected from a woman in her late teens or twenties with glioma. Some clones in this sample may be carry-over from other donors' samples. Here the sequenced sample was PBMCs, taken from a glioma patient whose treatment included an IDH1 peptide vaccine. The CDR3 nucleotides read TGTGCCAGCAGCCTACAGGGGGGTATGAATCAGCCCCAGCATTTT. The encoded protein is CASSLQGGMNQPQHF.